A single sample gave rise to the 18 T cell receptor beta chains below, sequenced in a study of post-analysis software for immune sequencing data. Unique molecular identifiers had been added to the TCR beta cDNA libraries. TCRdb passed the PCR reads through MiXCR, listing each CDR3 protein once. The repertoire holds 650,000 to 850,000 distinct CDR3 sequences, with 40% to 55% as singletons. These receptors' antigens are unknown. Study-wide points: In patients, five or six TRBV segments were more frequent than in controls, with TRBV5-6, TRBV5-1 and TRBV20-1 among them.

The specimen was blood. These receptors originate from a girl aged 5 to 17 with multiple sclerosis.

In nucleotides, the CDR3 is TGTGCCAGCAGTTATACGGGAACCAAGGATCAGCCCCAGCATTTT. Protein: CASSYTGTKDQPQHF. This rearrangement joins TRBV6-6 to TRBJ1-5; the D is unclear. With 3 bases removed from V and 5 bases from J, the gap between germline ends came to 14 bases. In germline, CDR1 is MNHNY, CDR2 SVGAGI (reference sequence). The CDR3 runs 15 residues.

This clonotype has only a few counts. The chain is built from TRBV29-1 and TRBJ1-4; D is uncertain. With 6 bases removed from V and 6 bases from J, the gap between germline ends came to 20 bases. This CDR3 comprises 15 residues. CDR1 is SQVTM, CDR2 ANQGSEA, per germline. CDR3 in amino acids: CSVLKPERGHEKLFF. The CDR3 nucleotides are TGCAGCGTCCTTAAACCGGAGCGCGGGCATGAAAAACTGTTTTTT.

Comments on this clonotype: The junction shows a germline mismatch at one end, possibly a read error. This chain links TRBV12-3 or TRBV12-4 with TRBJ2-7; 10 nucleotides match TRBD2. This CDR3 has 16 residues. This CDR3 is CASSLLSSGSSYEEYF. The CDR3 coding sequence is TGTGCCAGCAGTTTATTGTCTAGCGGGAGCTCCTACGAGGAGTACTTC.

This sequence joins TRBV20-1 and TRBJ2-7; the match to TRBD1 covers 7 bases. Germline values: CDR1 DFQATT, CDR2 SNEGSKA (reference sequence). The junction had 11 bases not matched to a gene; V was cut back by 5 bases and J by 4 bases. The CDR3 runs 14 residues. CDR3 sequence: CSADREESTYEQYF. As DNA, the CDR3 is TGCAGTGCTGACAGGGAAGAAAGTACTTACGAGCAGTACTTC.

V usage is TRBV6-2 or TRBV6-3 and J usage is TRBJ2-7; D gene uncertain. CDR3 length: 14 residues. Looked up from germline, CDR1 is MNHEY and CDR2 is SVGEGT. V lost 0 bases, J lost 3 bases, and 9 bases lay in between. CDR3 coding DNA: TGTGCCAGCAGTTACTCAGGTATTGACTACGAGCAGTACTTC. Its protein is CASSYSGIDYEQYF.

This rearrangement joins TRBV25-1 to TRBJ2-7, with 16 positions matching TRBD2. V lost 3 bases, J lost 2 bases, and 4 bases stayed unmatched. The CDR3 totals 17 residues. Germline assignment: CDR1 MGHDK and CDR2 SYGVNS. The DNA for the CDR3 is TGTGCCAGCAGTGACCCGGGACTAGCGGGAGGGACCTACGAGCAGTACTTC. This sequence encodes CASSDPGLAGGTYEQYF.

CDR3 DNA: TGTGCCAGCAGCTTAGGATTGAACAGAGCGGGAATGGGCTCCTACAATGAGCAGTTCTTC. Translating gives CASSLGLNRAGMGSYNEQFF. V gene TRBV7-2 combines with J gene TRBJ2-1; 7 bases are a match to TRBD2. The CDR3 has 20 amino acids. V trimming: 1 base; J trimming: 0 bases; junction bases outside the gene matches: 15. Germline loops: CDR1 SGHTA, CDR2 FQGNSA.

This chain connects TRBV27 to TRBJ1-5, with D unresolved. CDR3 length: 13 residues. The V gene's germline CDR1 is MNHEY and CDR2 SMNVEV (reference sequence). Trimming cost V 5 bases and J 3 bases, with 8 bases left between them. The CDR3 DNA reads as TGTGCCAGCAGTACGTTAGACAATCAGCCCCAGCATTTT. It specifies CASSTLDNQPQHF.

The CDR3 DNA reads TGCAGTGCTTCCGGGACAGATGCCTCTGGGGCCAACGTCCTGACTTTC. Its protein is CSASGTDASGANVLTF. The chain is built from TRBV20-1 and TRBJ2-6; 7 nucleotides match TRBD1. The CDR3 consists of 16 residues. Per germline, CDR1 DFQATT and CDR2 SNEGSKA (reference sequence). The J segment lost 0 bases and the V segment lost 5 bases, leaving 7 bases of the junction unmatched.

This clonotype was counted only a few times. The rearrangement links TRBV5-1 to TRBJ2-7, with TRBD2 matching over 13 bases. This CDR3 comprises 18 residues. Germline lookup yields CDR1 SGHRS and CDR2 YFSETQ. V lost 0 bases, J lost 7 bases, and 13 bases stayed unmatched. This CDR3 is CASSLEGTSGILVEEQYF. The DNA for the CDR3 is TGCGCCAGCAGCTTGGAGGGGACTAGCGGGATCCTCGTAGAGGAGCAGTACTTC.

As concerns this clonotype: The junction departs from germline at one end; a sequencing error may be responsible. The chain combines TRBV7-2 with TRBJ2-1; no clear D. Germline-derived CDR1 and CDR2 are SGHTA and FQGNSA. This CDR3 is 12 amino acids long. CDR3 DNA sequence: TGTGTCAGCAGCCAAAACGGCCGTGAGCAGTTCTTC. Translating gives CVSSQNGREQFF. The full variable domain, with the rest looked up from reference TRBV7-2 and TRBJ2-1, is GAGVSQSPSNKVTEKGKDVELRCDPISGHTALYWYRQSLGQGLEFLIYFQGNSAPDKSGLPSDRFSAERTGGSVSTLTIQRTQQEDSAVYLCVSSQNGREQFFGPGTRLTVL.

With respect to this clonotype: The germline gene is not matched at one end of the junction; a read error may be the cause. CDR3 nucleotide sequence: TGTGCCGGCAGTTTAGGGCAGGGGGCTAACTATGGCTACACCTTC. Protein sequence: CAGSLGQGANYGYTF. This chain connects TRBV12-3 or TRBV12-4 to TRBJ1-2; the match to TRBD1 covers 7 bases. The CDR3 runs 15 residues.

The chain links TRBV24-1 to TRBJ2-3, with a tentative D call TRBD2 (6 bases). Germline CDR1 reads KGHDR; CDR2 reads SFDVKD. CDR3 length: 16 residues. V dropped 1 base and J dropped 3 bases, with 13 bases sitting between them. The CDR3: CATSDFGSLATDTQYF. CDR3 bases: TGTGCCACCAGTGATTTCGGCTCCCTAGCGACAGATACGCAGTATTTT.

This clonotype came up a few times. The V call is TRBV4-2, the J call TRBJ2-2, with D possibly being TRBD2 (6 bases). In germline, CDR1 is LGHNA, CDR2 YNFKEQ. This CDR3 is 15 amino acids long. V shed 1 base and J shed 5 bases, with 11 bases lying between them. The DNA of the CDR3 is TGTGCCAGCAGCCAAGGATTACGGGAGACCGGGGAGCTGTTTTTT. Its translation is CASSQGLRETGELFF.

The V gene is TRBV28, the J gene TRBJ1-2, with 7 positions matching TRBD1. The germline gives CDR1 MDHEN, CDR2 SYDVKM. V shed 10 bases and J 6 bases; nucleotides not matched to a gene: 14. This CDR3 has 14 residues. DNA of the CDR3: TGTGCCACCCAAGGGTGGGGACAGCACCATGGCTACACCTTC. Its translation: CATQGWGQHHGYTF.

The rearrangement joins TRBV29-1 to TRBJ2-1, with D perhaps TRBD2 (6 bases). Trimming took off 5 bases at V and 5 bases at J, with 16 bases between the two ends. CDR1 and CDR2 (germline): SQVTM, ANQGSEA. This CDR3 region has 14 residues. The CDR3 coding sequence is TGCAGCGTTAATGGGGTAGCGGACGACAATGAGCAGTTCTTC. As protein: CSVNGVADDNEQFF.

The rearrangement joins TRBV9 to TRBJ2-3, with 11 bases that match TRBD2. V dropped 0 bases and J dropped 5; count of bases not matched to a gene: 5. Germline values: CDR1 SGDLS, CDR2 YYNGEE. The CDR3 is made up of 16 amino acids. For the CDR3, the DNA is TGTGCCAGCAGCGTAGGGCTAGCGGGAGGTGAAGATACGCAGTATTTT. Its translation is CASSVGLAGGEDTQYF.

The gene calls are TRBV9 and TRBJ1-2; TRBD1 matches 9 bases. The trim removed 0 bases at V and 7 bases at J, leaving 7 bases unmatched. Germline V lookup: CDR1 SGDLS, CDR2 YYNGEE. This CDR3 spans 15 amino acids. CDR3 in amino acids: CASSVAGTGSFGYTF. DNA of the CDR3: TGTGCCAGCAGCGTAGCGGGGACAGGGTCTTTTGGCTACACCTTC.